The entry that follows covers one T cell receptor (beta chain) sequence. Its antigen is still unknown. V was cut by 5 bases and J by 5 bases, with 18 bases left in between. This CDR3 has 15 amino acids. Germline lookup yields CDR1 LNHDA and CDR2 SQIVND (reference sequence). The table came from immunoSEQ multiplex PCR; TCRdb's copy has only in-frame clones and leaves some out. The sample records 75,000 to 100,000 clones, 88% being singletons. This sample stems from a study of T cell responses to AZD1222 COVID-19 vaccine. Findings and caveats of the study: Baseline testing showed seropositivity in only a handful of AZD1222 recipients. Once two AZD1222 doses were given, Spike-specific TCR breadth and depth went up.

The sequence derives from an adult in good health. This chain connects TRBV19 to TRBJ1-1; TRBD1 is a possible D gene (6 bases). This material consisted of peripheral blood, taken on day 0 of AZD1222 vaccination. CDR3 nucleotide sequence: TGTGCCAGTAGTCCGCCCCCGGGGGGCTATACTGAAGCTTTCTTT. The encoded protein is CASSPPPGGYTEAFF.